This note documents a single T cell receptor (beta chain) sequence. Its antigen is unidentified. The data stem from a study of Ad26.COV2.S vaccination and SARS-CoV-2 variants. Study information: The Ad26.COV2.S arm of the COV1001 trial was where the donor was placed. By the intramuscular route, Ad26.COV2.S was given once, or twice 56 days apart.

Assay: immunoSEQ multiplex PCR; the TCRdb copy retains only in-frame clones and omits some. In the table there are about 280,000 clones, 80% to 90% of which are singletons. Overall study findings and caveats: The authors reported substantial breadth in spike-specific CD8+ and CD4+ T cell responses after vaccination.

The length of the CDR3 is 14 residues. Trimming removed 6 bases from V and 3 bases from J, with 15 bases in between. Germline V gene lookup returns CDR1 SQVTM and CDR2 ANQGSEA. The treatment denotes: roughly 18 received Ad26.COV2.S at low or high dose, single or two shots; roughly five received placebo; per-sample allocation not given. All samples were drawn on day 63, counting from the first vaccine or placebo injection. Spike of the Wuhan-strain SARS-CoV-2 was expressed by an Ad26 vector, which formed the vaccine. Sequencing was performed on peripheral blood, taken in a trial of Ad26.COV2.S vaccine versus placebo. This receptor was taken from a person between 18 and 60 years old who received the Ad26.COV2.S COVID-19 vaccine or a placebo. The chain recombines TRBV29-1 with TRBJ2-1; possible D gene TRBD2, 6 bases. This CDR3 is CSVVRDSHYNEQFF. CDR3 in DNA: TGCAGCGTGGTAAGGGACTCCCACTACAATGAGCAGTTCTTC.